This T cell receptor (beta chain) is from a study of blood T cells in healthy people across ages. The trim removed 5 bases at V and 1 base at J, leaving 6 bases unmatched. The CDR3 loop spans 15 amino acids. Sample-barcoded 5' priming and a J-beta primer mix drove a second PCR of about 7 to 11 cycles. Each CDR3 protein is one row after TCRdb ran MiXCR on the 5' RACE reads. The sample lists 700,000 to 900,000 distinct CDR3 sequences, roughly 24% seen once, with 3% in the top ten. This clonotype was seen a handful of times. These data were likewise used in another study, on T cells of mothers and their children. That report notes: Using the M1S primer, the second PCR added sample barcodes along with 2-4 random nucleotides.

Sequencing was carried out using blood. The chain is built from TRBV12-3 or TRBV12-4 and TRBJ1-2, with 8 nucleotides matching TRBD1. This receptor was identified in a boy between 10 and 17 years old in good health. The CDR3 DNA follows: TGTGCCAGCAGTCCTGGGGACAGGAATAACTATGGCTACACCTTC. Amino acids: CASSPGDRNNYGYTF.